This T cell receptor beta chain comes out of a study of blood T cell repertoires in COVID-19. Method: immunoSEQ multiplex PCR; TCRdb's copy keeps in-frame clones and lacks some. Among over 85,000 clones listed, around 90% were seen once. Sequences were obtained from peripheral blood. The clonotype originates from a man aged 50-59 years with active COVID-19.

The CDR3 sequence is CASSLGPLAGAYEQYF. CDR3 in DNA: TGTGCCAGCAGCTTGGGGCCCCTAGCGGGGGCGTACGAGCAGTACTTC. The chain combines TRBV5-5 with TRBJ2-7; 10 nucleotides match TRBD2. Germline CDR1 and CDR2: SGHKS and YYEKEE (reference sequence). CDR3 length: 16 amino acids. V shed 0 bases and J 4 bases; nucleotides not matched to a gene: 7. Drawing the rest from reference TRBV5-5 and TRBJ2-7, the complete variable domain is DAGVTQSPTHLIKTRGQQVTLRCSPISGHKSVSWYQQVLGQGPQFIFQYYEKEERGRGNFPDRFSARQFPNYSSELNVNALLLGDSALYLCASSLGPLAGAYEQYFGPGTRLTVT.